The clone carrying this TCR beta chain was detected a few times. As yet, its antigen is unknown. This record comes from a study of graft-versus-host responses after intestinal transplantation. Clones were sequenced by immunoSEQ multiplex PCR, and TCRdb holds only the in-frame ones, with some missing. Among some 130,000 clones listed, 85% to 95% were seen once. CDR3 length: 11 residues. The V end lost 10 bases, the J end lost 7 bases, and 10 bases lay between the germline ends. Germline lookup yields CDR1 ENHRY and CDR2 SYGVKD. The material was unstimulated CD4+ T cells sorted from spleen or lymph node cells, obtained before intestinal transplant. This chain connects TRBV10-3 to TRBJ2-2; D remains unclear. This clonotype originated in a human donor who received an intestinal transplant. CDR3 sequence reads: CATMGIGELFF. DNA of the CDR3: TGTGCCACTATGGGGATCGGGGAGCTGTTTTTT.